This T cell receptor (beta chain) was identified during a study of neoadjuvant anti-PD-1 for oral cavity cancer. As for the study in general: Non-progressing patients received a fourth nivolumab dose near day 43, then surgery on days 50-56.

Germline assignment: CDR1 GTSNPN and CDR2 SVGIG (reference sequence). V shed 4 bases, J shed 1 base, and the junction held 9 bases outside the gene matches. The length of the CDR3 is 16 residues. Time point denoted: after neoadjuvant nivolumab, at surgical resection. These oral cavity squamous cell carcinomas were HPV-negative and locally advanced. Blood libraries mostly used around 500 ng genomic DNA, six replicates each. Profiled with immunoSEQ multiplex PCR; TCRdb holds only in-frame clones, not every one. Altogether over 65,000 clones are present, roughly nine tenths being singletons, with the ten largest covering around 2.6%.

The chain uses TRBV30 and TRBJ2-5, with 10 bases that match TRBD2. This clonotype was sampled from a person aged 40 to 85 with oral cavity squamous cell carcinoma. Sequencing was performed on PBMCs, taken after nivolumab (anti-PD-1) treatment. This CDR3 reads CAWKREGRRVQETQYF. In nucleotides, the CDR3 is TGTGCCTGGAAGCGGGAGGGGCGCAGGGTCCAAGAGACCCAGTACTTC.